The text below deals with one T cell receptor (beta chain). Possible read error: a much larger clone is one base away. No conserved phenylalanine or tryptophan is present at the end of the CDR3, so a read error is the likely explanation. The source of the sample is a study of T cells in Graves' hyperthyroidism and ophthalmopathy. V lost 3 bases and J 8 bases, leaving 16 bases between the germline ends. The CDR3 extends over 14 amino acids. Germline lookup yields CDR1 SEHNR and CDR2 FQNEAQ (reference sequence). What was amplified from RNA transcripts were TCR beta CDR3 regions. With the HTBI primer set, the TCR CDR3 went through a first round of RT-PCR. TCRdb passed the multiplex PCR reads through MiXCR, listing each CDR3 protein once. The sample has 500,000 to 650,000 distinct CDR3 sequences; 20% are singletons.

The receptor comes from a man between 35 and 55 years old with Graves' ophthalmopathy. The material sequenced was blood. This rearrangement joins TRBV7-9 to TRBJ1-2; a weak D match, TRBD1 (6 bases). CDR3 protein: CASSFDSPRGGYTL. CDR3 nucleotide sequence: TGTGCCAGCAGCTTTGACAGCCCGAGGGGGGGCTACACCCTC.